The 22 T cell receptor beta chains reported below all come from one sample, sequenced in a study of CD8+ T cells in alopecia areata. Once RNA had been extracted, it was reverse transcribed into cDNA to act as the sequencing template. Using immunoSEQ multiplex PCR, the repertoire was profiled, and TCRdb retains in-frame clones only, with some absent. The sample has about 140,000 clones, 62% seen once. The material sequenced was CD8+ T cells sorted from blood. All receptors derive from a human donor in good health.

This clone was counted a few times. V and J are TRBV7-9 and TRBJ2-7; 10 nucleotides match TRBD2. V was pared by 5 bases and J by 3 bases, with 4 bases of the junction left unmatched. The CDR3 has 14 residues. Germline V CDR1 and CDR2: SEHNR, FQNEAQ (reference sequence). Here the CDR3 reads CASSISGRFYEQYF. The CDR3, as DNA: TGTGCCAGCAGCATTAGCGGGAGGTTCTACGAGCAGTACTTC.

The V gene is TRBV5-1, the J gene TRBJ2-7; perhaps D is TRBD1 or TRBD2 (5 bases each). V was clipped by 1 base and J by 3 bases, with 14 bases between them. Germline-derived CDR1 and CDR2 are SGHRS and YFSETQ. CDR3 length: 15 residues. CDR3 protein: CASSLLTGPNYEQYF. In nucleotides, the CDR3 is TGCGCCAGCAGCTTGCTTACGGGACCGAACTACGAGCAGTACTTC.

This clone turned up a few times. V gene TRBV6-5 combines with J gene TRBJ2-2; no reliable D call. This CDR3 region has 12 residues. V lost 5 bases and J 4 bases, leaving 5 bases between the germline ends. Germline CDR1 reads MNHEY; CDR2 reads SVGAGI. In DNA, the CDR3 is TGTGCCAGCAGTCAAAGCACCGGGGAGCTGTTTTTT. Amino acids: CASSQSTGELFF.

The V call is TRBV4-1, the J call TRBJ2-7, with 7 bases that match TRBD1. V was pared by 3 bases and J by 3 bases, with 8 bases of the junction left unmatched. Germline CDR1 and CDR2: MGHRA and YSYEKL. This CDR3 is 15 amino acids long. The CDR3: CASSHQTGLIYEQYF. The CDR3 DNA reads TGCGCCAGCAGCCACCAGACAGGGCTTATCTACGAGCAGTACTTC.

This chain joins TRBV29-1 and TRBJ2-3; 14 bases align to TRBD2. Germline V gives CDR1 SQVTM, CDR2 ANQGSEA. The CDR3 spans 16 residues. Unmatched junction bases numbered 7, after V lost 3 bases and J lost 5 bases. DNA for the CDR3: TGCAGCGTTGAGGGACTAGCGGGAGTCGGTGGAGATACGCAGTATTTT. This sequence encodes CSVEGLAGVGGDTQYF.

For this clone: One junction end disagrees with the germline gene, perhaps due to a read error. The rearrangement links TRBV28 to TRBJ2-7, with 8 bases aligning to TRBD1. Germline V gene sequence: CDR1 MDHEN, CDR2 SYDVKM. The CDR3 contains 12 residues. The CDR3 DNA sequence: TGTGCCAGCAGTGTAGACAGGGGAAAATCGTGCTTC. This translates into CASSVDRGKSCF.

The rearrangement joins TRBV29-1 to TRBJ2-5; TRBD2 aligns across 8 bases. The germline V gene encodes CDR1 SQVTM and CDR2 ANQGSEA. The CDR3 length is 10 residues. The CDR3 spells CAGRAETQYF. CDR3 nucleotide sequence: TGCGCCGGGAGGGCAGAGACCCAGTACTTC.

The V call is TRBV7-8, the J call TRBJ2-1; 8 nucleotides align to TRBD2. The CDR3 totals 18 residues. V lost 5 bases and J lost 2; bases outside the gene matches: 14. The V gene's germline CDR1 is SGHVS and CDR2 FQNEAQ. CDR3 sequence (DNA): TGTGCCAGCAGCGTAGACCGTTTAGCGGGAATTCCCTACAATGAGCAGTTCTTC. Its translation: CASSVDRLAGIPYNEQFF.

The rearrangement links TRBV7-6 to TRBJ2-1; TRBD1 agrees at 9 bases. J gave up 15 bases and V 6 bases, and 6 bases lay outside the gene matches. Germline CDR1 reads SGHVS; CDR2 reads FNYEAQ. This CDR3 has 11 residues. The CDR3 reads CASRGGTGLFF. The CDR3 DNA reads as TGTGCCAGCAGAGGGGGGACAGGGTTGTTCTTC. The full variable domain, rest sourced from reference TRBV7-6 and TRBJ2-1, is GAGVSQSPRYKVTKRGQDVALRCDPISGHVSLYWYRQALGQGPEFLTYFNYEAQQDKSGLPNDRFSAERPEGSISTLTIQRTEQRDSAMYRCASRGGTGLFFGPGTRLTVL.

V and J are TRBV28 and TRBJ2-7; 12 nucleotides agree with TRBD2. Germline V gene lookup returns CDR1 MDHEN and CDR2 SYDVKM. V was pared by 7 bases and J by 7 bases, with 5 bases of the junction left unmatched. The CDR3 totals 13 residues. The CDR3 here is CASKTSGSNEQYF. The CDR3 DNA sequence: TGTGCCAGCAAGACTAGCGGGAGTAATGAGCAGTACTTC.

The chain recombines TRBV9 with TRBJ2-7; 8 nucleotides agree with TRBD2. Per germline, CDR1 SGDLS and CDR2 YYNGEE. The ends lost 4 bases at V and 0 bases at J; junction bases unmatched: 6. The CDR3 is made up of 15 amino acids. DNA for the CDR3: TGTGCCAGCAGCTCTCGTAGCGGGAACTCCTACGAGCAGTACTTC. This codes for CASSSRSGNSYEQYF.

V usage is TRBV6-4 and J usage is TRBJ2-3, with TRBD2 matching 8 bases. The germline V gene encodes CDR1 MRHNA and CDR2 SNTAGT. With 9 bases clipped from V and 4 bases from J, the junction kept 12 bases outside the gene matches. This CDR3 contains 15 residues. The CDR3 loop is CARRTGTRSADTQYF. The CDR3 nucleotides are TGTGCCAGAAGAACCGGGACTAGATCCGCAGATACGCAGTATTTT.

This rearrangement joins TRBV5-5 to TRBJ2-7; D might be TRBD1 (5 bases). Trimming took 0 bases from V and 4 from J, leaving 11 bases between them. The CDR3 runs to 14 residues. Per germline, CDR1 SGHKS and CDR2 YYEKEE (reference sequence). The CDR3 region is CASSLGGIPYEQYF. Here the CDR3 DNA reads TGTGCCAGCAGCTTGGGGGGCATCCCTTACGAGCAGTACTTC.

The chain combines TRBV27 with TRBJ1-3; D remains ambiguous. This CDR3 has 13 amino acids. Germline V gene sequence: CDR1 MNHEY, CDR2 SMNVEV (reference sequence). V dropped 6 bases and J dropped 0 bases, with 6 bases sitting between them. CDR3 loop: CASRESSGNTIYF. The CDR3 region has the DNA TGTGCCAGCAGGGAAAGCTCTGGAAACACCATATATTTT.

V gene TRBV28 combines with J gene TRBJ2-7; tentatively, D is TRBD2 (5 bases). Trimming took off 6 bases at V and 2 bases at J, with 20 bases between the two ends. The CDR3 loop spans 16 amino acids. Germline loops: CDR1 MDHEN, CDR2 SYDVKM. The CDR3 loop reads CASSEREGSPPYEQYF. In DNA, the CDR3 is TGTGCCAGCAGCGAACGAGAGGGTTCCCCCCCCTACGAGCAGTACTTC.

This clone was found a few times. V usage is TRBV2 and J usage is TRBJ1-4; 8 nucleotides line up with TRBD1. V lost 9 bases and J lost 7; bases outside the gene matches: 7. Germline-derived CDR1 and CDR2 are SNHLY and FYNNEI. This CDR3 has 13 amino acids. CDR3 sequence (DNA): TGTGCCAGGACCAGGGGGCCTGGTGAAAAACTGTTTTTT. It codes for CARTRGPGEKLFF.

The CDR3: CASSLGTSDEQFF. The CDR3 bases are TGTGCCAGCAGCTTGGGTACTAGCGATGAGCAGTTCTTC. This rearrangement joins TRBV5-6 to TRBJ2-1; the match to TRBD2 covers 7 bases. The germline gives CDR1 SGHDT, CDR2 YYEEEE. V was clipped by 0 bases and J by 8 bases; unmatched bases: 2. This CDR3 spans 13 amino acids.

The sample holds a few counts of this clone. The chain has TRBV14 and TRBJ2-5, with unresolved D. The CDR3 runs 14 residues. Per the germline V gene, CDR1 is SGHDN and CDR2 is FVKESK. V was shortened by 4 bases and J by 5 bases, with 14 bases between the two germline ends. CDR3 DNA: TGTGCCAGCAGCCCCATGCCCCTTAGGGAGACCCAGTACTTC. Translating it yields CASSPMPLRETQYF.

This chain uses TRBV19 with TRBJ2-2; D possibly matches TRBD1 or TRBD2 (6 bases each). The V end was cut by 5 bases, the J end by 4 bases, with 17 bases between. The germline gives CDR1 LNHDA, CDR2 SQIVND (reference sequence). CDR3 length: 16 amino acids. The CDR3 here is CASSVQGTWGTGELFF. CDR3 DNA: TGTGCCAGTAGTGTCCAGGGGACTTGGGGCACCGGGGAGCTGTTTTTT.

The chain couples TRBV27 to TRBJ2-5, with 7 bases matching TRBD2. The ends lost 8 bases at V and 5 bases at J; junction bases unmatched: 11. Germline CDR1 reads MNHEY; CDR2 reads SMNVEV (reference sequence). The CDR3 sequence is 14 residues long. Here the CDR3 DNA reads TGTGCCAGCGGACCGGGACTACAATTGGAGACCCAGTACTTC. Residues: CASGPGLQLETQYF.

The V gene is TRBV29-1, the J gene TRBJ1-2; weak D call: TRBD1 (5 bases). The V end lost 6 bases, the J end lost 3 bases, and 11 bases lay between the germline ends. The CDR3 extends over 12 amino acids. Germline-derived CDR1 and CDR2 are SQVTM and ANQGSEA. CDR3 amino acids: CSVQGRHYGYTF. CDR3 DNA sequence: TGCAGCGTCCAGGGCCGACACTATGGCTACACCTTC.

V and J are TRBV4-1 and TRBJ1-5; D is possibly TRBD1 (6 bases). CDR3 length: 16 amino acids. Germline-derived CDR1 and CDR2 are MGHRA and YSYEKL. V was trimmed by 1 base and J by 7 bases, leaving 17 bases between them. This CDR3 is CASSQVPEVGGQPQHF. CDR3 coding DNA: TGCGCCAGCAGCCAAGTGCCTGAAGTTGGGGGCCAGCCCCAGCATTTT.